This TCR beta chain emerged from a study of cytomegalovirus exposure and HLA in healthy donors. As for the study in general: Some 200 million T cells yielded roughly 120 million unique TCR beta sequences, as an earlier analysis found.

PCR primers comprised 60 Vbeta and 13 Jbeta primers. Produced via immunoSEQ multiplex PCR; TCRdb's table is partial and in-frame only. This table lists tens of thousands of clones. The CDR3 runs to 14 residues. V dropped 6 bases and J dropped 1; count of bases not matched to a gene: 3. Per germline, CDR1 LNHDA and CDR2 SQIVND (reference sequence). The sequenced sample consisted of PBMCs. The chain couples TRBV19 to TRBJ2-1; 7 bases are a match to TRBD2. This clonotype originated in a human donor in good health. The CDR3, as DNA: TGTGCCAGTAGCATCGGGGGGTCCTACAATGAGCAGTTCTTC. Its translation is CASSIGGSYNEQFF. Full variable domain (remainder filled in from reference TRBV19 and TRBJ2-1): DGGITQSPKYLFRKEGQNVTLSCEQNLNHDAMYWYRQDPGQGLRLIYYSQIVNDFQKGDIAEGYSVSREKKESFPLTVTSAQKNPTAFYLCASSIGGSYNEQFFGPGTRLTVL.